A single sample is the source of the 13 T cell receptor beta chains below, sequenced in a study of blood T cell repertoires in COVID-19. Sequencing was performed with immunoSEQ multiplex PCR; in TCRdb, only in-frame clones are kept and a portion is missing. The profile shows hundreds of thousands of clones, 89% of them singletons. Sequencing used PBMCs or T cells enriched from blood (not recorded which). The receptors stem from a man aged 60 to 69 who had recovered from COVID-19.

CDR3 sequence: CSASSIDGYTF. CDR3 coding DNA: TGCAGTGCTTCTTCCATAGATGGCTACACCTTC. The chain recombines TRBV20-1 with TRBJ1-2; no clear D. Germline lookup yields CDR1 DFQATT and CDR2 SNEGSKA (reference sequence). The V and J ends lost 5 bases and 6 bases respectively, with 10 bases between them. The CDR3 loop spans 11 amino acids.

The chain is built from TRBV24-1 and TRBJ2-2; D might be TRBD1 (6 bases). Germline loops: CDR1 KGHDR, CDR2 SFDVKD. The CDR3 consists of 15 residues. Trimming took off 2 bases at V and 3 bases at J, with 9 bases between the two ends. CDR3: CATSDWGPDTGELFF. CDR3 DNA: TGTGCCACCAGTGATTGGGGGCCGGACACCGGGGAGCTGTTTTTT.

This chain links TRBV7-2 with TRBJ2-2, with a possible D match to TRBD2 (6 bases). CDR1 SGHTA and CDR2 FQGNSA come from the germline V gene. V was trimmed by 5 bases and J by 5 bases, leaving 15 bases between them. The CDR3 length is 15 residues. In DNA form, the CDR3 reads TGTGCCAGCAGCCTTTCCGGGACTCAGACCGGGGAGCTGTTTTTT. It specifies CASSLSGTQTGELFF.

The rearrangement joins TRBV7-9 to TRBJ1-3; 9 nucleotides line up with TRBD1. The CDR3 length is 15 residues. Looked up from germline, CDR1 is SEHNR and CDR2 is FQNEAQ (reference sequence). Trimming cost V 4 bases and J 1 base; bases outside gene matches: 2. The CDR3 loop reads CASSSTGGSGNTIYF. As DNA, the CDR3 is TGTGCCAGCAGCTCGACAGGGGGTTCTGGAAACACCATATATTTT.

The gene calls are TRBV28 and TRBJ2-5, with a weak D call TRBD1 (6 bases). Trimming stripped 2 bases from V and 1 base from J, with 8 bases between. The CDR3 covers 14 residues. Looked up from germline, CDR1 is MDHEN and CDR2 is SYDVKM. CDR3 bases: TGTGCCAGCAGTTTAGGGACACTCCAAGAGACCCAGTACTTC. This encodes CASSLGTLQETQYF.

The chain carries TRBV6-5 and TRBJ2-2, with TRBD1 identical over 8 bases. The CDR3 has 14 residues. Germline V CDR1 and CDR2: MNHEY, SVGAGI. V lost 5 bases and J lost 13; bases outside the gene matches: 12. Written as DNA, the CDR3 is TGTGCCAGCAGTCCCCGGGACAGGCTCAGTTCGCTGTTTTTT. Encoded protein: CASSPRDRLSSLFF.

This clone has just one count. The CDR3 is CASSSYYQSSYEQYF. The DNA of the CDR3 is TGTGCCAGCAGCAGTTACTACCAGAGCTCCTACGAGCAGTACTTC. V is TRBV7-8 and J is TRBJ2-7; D unresolved. V was shortened by 5 bases and J by 0 bases, with 14 bases between the two germline ends. The CDR3 spans 15 residues. Germline V gene lookup returns CDR1 SGHVS and CDR2 FQNEAQ.

The CDR3 spells CASSPSLQETQYF. As DNA, the CDR3 is TGTGCCAGCTCACCCTCCCTCCAAGAGACCCAGTACTTC. V is TRBV18 and J is TRBJ2-5; D uncertain. The CDR3 runs to 13 residues. CDR1 and CDR2 (germline): KGHSH, LQKENI. Between the trimmed V and J ends, which lost 3 bases and 1 base, there was a span of 6 bases.

This clone was picked up one time. J is TRBJ1-3 and V is TRBV10-3; no firm D call. The CDR3 has 15 amino acids. The germline V and J ends were trimmed by 6 bases and 2 bases, with 14 bases remaining between them. CDR1 is ENHRY, CDR2 SYGVKD, per germline. The CDR3 loop is CAISVGPSAGNTIYF. The CDR3 DNA sequence: TGTGCCATCAGCGTGGGCCCATCGGCTGGAAACACCATATATTTT.

This chain connects TRBV7-9 to TRBJ1-5; a weak D match, TRBD1 (5 bases). V lost 1 base, J lost 0 bases, and 10 bases lay in between. The germline V gene encodes CDR1 SEHNR and CDR2 FQNEAQ (reference sequence). The CDR3 runs to 16 residues. The CDR3 loop is CASSLVGGNSNQPQHF. The CDR3 DNA reads TGTGCCAGCAGCTTAGTTGGGGGGAATAGCAATCAGCCCCAGCATTTT.

The genes are TRBV20-1 and TRBJ2-5, with D uncertain. The CDR3 is made up of 11 amino acids. Trimming stripped 3 bases from V and 5 bases from J, with 7 bases between. Germline V gene lookup returns CDR1 DFQATT and CDR2 SNEGSKA (reference sequence). CDR3 sequence: CSASPRETQYF. Here the CDR3 DNA reads TGCAGTGCTAGCCCGCGGGAGACCCAGTACTTC.

This sequence joins TRBV5-4 and TRBJ2-5, with TRBD2 matching over 7 bases. This CDR3 region has 15 residues. V trimming: 3 bases; J trimming: 5 bases; junction bases outside the gene matches: 10. Looked up from germline, CDR1 is SGHNT and CDR2 is YYREEE (reference sequence). This CDR3 reads CASSSGGGPRETQYF. DNA for the CDR3: TGTGCCAGCAGCTCCGGGGGAGGGCCAAGGGAGACCCAGTACTTC.

The rearrangement links TRBV20-1 to TRBJ2-3; D remains ambiguous. V lost 6 bases and J 5 bases, leaving 9 bases between the germline ends. Germline V gives CDR1 DFQATT, CDR2 SNEGSKA (reference sequence). The CDR3 length is 11 residues. CDR3 sequence (DNA): TGCAGTGCCCAGAATGGAGATACGCAGTATTTT. Protein product: CSAQNGDTQYF.